Each of the 15 T cell receptor beta chains below was sequenced from the same sample in a study of cytotoxic CD8 clonotypes in ibrutinib-treated CLL. Libraries were prepared by immunoSEQ multiplex PCR; TCRdb keeps only in-frame clonotypes and omits some of them. The sample shows around 300,000 clones, about 80% of them seen only once. The sample consisted of PBMCs, taken before ibrutinib treatment. These receptors were obtained from a human donor with chronic lymphocytic leukemia.

The chain carries TRBV27 and TRBJ2-3; D might be TRBD2 (5 bases). The CDR3 loop spans 13 amino acids. V lost 5 bases to trimming and J lost 3 bases, with 9 bases between them. CDR1 and CDR2 (germline): MNHEY, SMNVEV (reference sequence). This CDR3 is CASSPWTTDTQYF. The CDR3, as DNA: TGTGCCAGCAGTCCGTGGACTACAGATACGCAGTATTTT.

This chain uses TRBV19 with TRBJ2-3; a possible D gene is TRBD2 (6 bases). In germline, CDR1 is LNHDA, CDR2 SQIVND (reference sequence). Trimming took off 5 bases at V and 11 bases at J, with 20 bases between the two ends. This CDR3 has 14 residues. This CDR3 is CASSLAAPPMVQYF. The CDR3 bases are TGTGCCAGTAGTTTAGCGGCCCCTCCGATGGTGCAGTATTTT.

This clone turned up a few times. This sequence joins TRBV4-2 and TRBJ2-6; D is undetermined. The CDR3 consists of 17 residues. Germline V lookup: CDR1 LGHNA, CDR2 YNFKEQ. V was clipped by 0 bases and J by 0 bases, with 9 bases between them. In DNA form, the CDR3 reads TGTGCCAGCAGCCAAGAAAGGAGCAGCTCTGGGGCCAACGTCCTGACTTTC. As protein: CASSQERSSSGANVLTF.

V gene TRBV9 combines with J gene TRBJ2-1; weak D call: TRBD1 (6 bases). Per germline, CDR1 SGDLS and CDR2 YYNGEE. The V gene lost 0 bases and the J gene lost 4 bases, with 14 bases spanning the gap. The CDR3 contains 16 residues. CDR3 in DNA: TGTGCCAGCAGCGTAGCTTCGGACAGACCATACAATGAGCAGTTCTTC. Translating it yields CASSVASDRPYNEQFF.

CDR3 residues: CASSWGTSGRNEQFF. The CDR3, as DNA: TGCGCCAGCAGCTGGGGGACTAGCGGGAGAAATGAGCAGTTCTTC. V and J are TRBV5-1 and TRBJ2-1, with TRBD2 matching 14 bases. The CDR3 has 15 residues. Germline loops: CDR1 SGHRS, CDR2 YFSETQ. The V gene end was trimmed by 3 bases and the J gene end by 7 bases; junction bases not matched to a gene: 3.

The rearrangement joins TRBV7-8 to TRBJ2-5; the D gene could be TRBD1 or TRBD2 (5 bases each). Trimming took 5 bases from V and 5 from J, leaving 18 bases between them. The CDR3 is 15 amino acids. The germline gives CDR1 SGHVS, CDR2 FQNEAQ. CDR3 amino acids: CASSRTGTSGETQYF. CDR3 bases: TGTGCCAGCAGCCGGACCGGGACGTCGGGGGAGACCCAGTACTTC.

The chain recombines TRBV19 with TRBJ1-1; D is ambiguous. The germline V and J ends were trimmed by 2 bases and 5 bases, with 15 bases remaining between them. Germline V gives CDR1 LNHDA, CDR2 SQIVND (reference sequence). CDR3 size: 15 residues. The CDR3 is CASSISQAGSTEAFF. The CDR3 region has the DNA TGTGCCAGTAGTATAAGCCAAGCGGGGTCGACTGAAGCTTTCTTT.

The chain joins TRBV5-1 to TRBJ1-1; TRBD1 aligns across 11 bases. The ends lost 7 bases at V and 1 base at J; junction bases unmatched: 3. The CDR3 loop spans 14 amino acids. Germline V gene lookup returns CDR1 SGHRS and CDR2 YFSETQ. The CDR3 region is CASGQGASNTEAFF. The CDR3 nucleotides read TGCGCCAGCGGACAGGGGGCTTCGAACACTGAAGCTTTCTTT.

The V gene is TRBV5-6, the J gene TRBJ1-4; 8 nucleotides match TRBD1. CDR3 length: 15 residues. Trimming at V came to 3 bases and at J to 5 bases, leaving 6 bases not matched to a gene. CDR1 is SGHDT and CDR2 is YYEEEE in the germline V gene. Here the CDR3 reads CASSYRTGHNEKLFF. The CDR3 DNA reads as TGTGCCAGCAGCTACCGGACAGGGCACAATGAAAAACTGTTTTTT.

V is TRBV19 and J is TRBJ1-5, with 8 positions matching TRBD1. CDR1 is LNHDA and CDR2 is SQIVND in the germline V gene (reference sequence). After removal of 7 bases from V and 7 bases from J, the junction contained 9 bases not matched to a gene. This CDR3 has 14 amino acids. The CDR3 nucleotides are TGTGCCAGTAATCCGGACAGGGTCGGCCAGCCCCAGCATTTT. Translating gives CASNPDRVGQPQHF.

This clone appeared once. The V and J genes are TRBV11-1 and TRBJ2-7; D is uncertain. The CDR3 has 14 amino acids. The germline V and J ends were trimmed by 5 bases and 2 bases, with 13 bases remaining between them. From germline, CDR1 is SGHAT and CDR2 FQDESV (reference sequence). CDR3 DNA sequence: TGTGCCAGCAGCCATGGACGGATAACCTACGAGCAGTACTTC. It codes for CASSHGRITYEQYF.

This chain uses TRBV30 with TRBJ1-5; D is possibly TRBD1 (5 bases). Trimming cost V 2 bases and J 4 bases, with 15 bases left between them. The CDR3 runs 15 residues. Germline V CDR1 and CDR2: GTSNPN, SVGIG (reference sequence). The CDR3 nucleotides are TGTGCCTGGAGTCCTGGGGGAGTTGGAAATCAGCCCCAGCATTTT. Translated, it gives CAWSPGGVGNQPQHF.

As for this clone: This same CDR3 is encoded by further DNA sequences in the sample. The rearrangement links TRBV5-1 to TRBJ2-7, with TRBD1 identical over 10 bases. The CDR3 has 14 residues. V trimming: 0 bases; J trimming: 5 bases; junction bases outside the gene matches: 2. In germline, CDR1 is SGHRS, CDR2 YFSETQ. The CDR3, as DNA: TGCGCCAGCAGCTTGGGACAGGGGGCGAACGAGCAGTACTTC. It codes for CASSLGQGANEQYF.

The chain employs TRBV4-2 and TRBJ1-1, with 7 nucleotides matching TRBD1. Germline V gene sequence: CDR1 LGHNA, CDR2 YNFKEQ. This CDR3 comprises 15 residues. The V segment lost 3 bases and the J segment 0 bases; nucleotides outside the gene matches: 4. CDR3 coding DNA: TGTGCCAGCAGCCAGACAGGGCCCGTGAACACTGAAGCTTTCTTT. Protein sequence: CASSQTGPVNTEAFF.

This chain connects TRBV5-1 to TRBJ1-5; possibly TRBD1 for D (6 bases). Germline-derived CDR1 and CDR2 are SGHRS and YFSETQ. V lost 2 bases and J lost 1, with 10 bases in between. The CDR3 is made up of 15 amino acids. Written as DNA, the CDR3 is TGCGCCAGCAGCTTCTCAACAGGGAGCAATCAGCCCCAGCATTTT. It is translated as CASSFSTGSNQPQHF.